This is a list of T cell receptor beta chains from one sample in a study of shared clonotypes between healthy human individuals. Assay used: immunoSEQ multiplex PCR; TCRdb lists only in-frame clones, some missing. The table includes about 2,500,000 clones, approximately 92% detected once. The specimen was naive CD4+ T cells sorted from blood. These receptors all come from a man younger than 30 in good health. CDR3s include the opening cysteine and the closing phenylalanine or tryptophan. Each record gives: V gene, J gene, clone size, D gene, CDR3 DNA, CDR3 protein. D genes are given only for firm matches. A clone size is listed for some rows: how often the clone was seen (once, few, many), or a class if it is expanded.

TRBV2	TRBJ1-2	-	-	TGTGCCAGCAGTGACCAGCCTAACTATGGCTACACCTTC	CASSDQPNYGYTF
TRBV5-4	TRBJ2-2	-	TRBD2	TGTGCCAGCAGCGCGCTAGCGGGAGGCCCCGGGGAGCTGTTTTTT	CASSALAGGPGELFF
TRBV6-1	TRBJ2-5	-	TRBD1	TGTGCCAGCAGTGAACCGGGACAGGGAAAGACCCAGTACTTC	CASSEPGQGKTQYF
TRBV18	TRBJ2-1	-	-	TGTGCCAGCTCACCAGCGGGCCTGAGCTCCTACAATGAGCAGTTCTTC	CASSPAGLSSYNEQFF
TRBV27	TRBJ1-1	-	TRBD1	TGTGCCAGCAGTTTAGCGACAGGGGGTATCACTGAAGCTTTCTTT	CASSLATGGITEAFF
TRBV7-2	TRBJ2-7	once	TRBD1	TGTGCCAGCAGCTCCGGGACAGTAAAATCCTACGAGCAGTACTTC	CASSSGTVKSYEQYF
TRBV11-2	TRBJ2-7	-	TRBD2	TGTGCCAGCAGCTCCATAGCGGGTGTTTCCTACGAGCAGTACTTC	CASSSIAGVSYEQYF
TRBV5-1	TRBJ2-7	-	-	TGCGCCAGCAGCCCCGTCACGGCAGGCTACGAGCAGTACTTC	CASSPVTAGYEQYF
TRBV6-5	TRBJ1-5	-	TRBD1	TGTGCCAGCAGTTACTATGGACAGGGGCGCAATCAGCCCCAGCATTTT	CASSYYGQGRNQPQHF
TRBV30	TRBJ2-3	-	TRBD2	TGTGCCTGGGATCGAGCGGGGGGTAGCACAGATACGCAGTATTTT	CAWDRAGGSTDTQYF
TRBV2	TRBJ1-5	-	-	TGTGCCAGCAGTGAAGAGAGGGTAGTTCAGCCCCAGCATTTT	CASSEERVVQPQHF
TRBV15	TRBJ2-3	-	-	TGTGCCACCAGCAGCAGACAGACACCTAGCACAGATACGCAGTATTTT	CATSSRQTPSTDTQYF
TRBV5-4	TRBJ2-1	-	TRBD2	TGTGCCAGCAGCTTAAGCAGCGGGAGTGATGAGCAGTTCTTC	CASSLSSGSDEQFF
TRBV4-1	TRBJ2-7	-	-	TGCGCCAGCAGCCCTCTTTCTCAGTCCTACGAGCAGTACTTC	CASSPLSQSYEQYF
TRBV6-1	TRBJ1-2	-	TRBD1	TGTGCCAGCACCTCAGCCGGGACAGGGGCCGGCTACACCTTC	CASTSAGTGAGYTF
TRBV30	TRBJ2-3	-	TRBD2	TGTGCCTGGACCCAAAGTAGCGGGCGCACAGATACGCAGTATTTT	CAWTQSSGRTDTQYF
TRBV5-3	TRBJ1-5	few	-	TGTGCCAGAAGCTTGGTCAGCAATCAGCCCCAGCATTTT	CARSLVSNQPQHF
TRBV7-9	TRBJ2-7	-	-	TGTGCCAGCAGCTTTGGGCTCGGGGGCTCCTACGAGCAGTACTTC	CASSFGLGGSYEQYF
TRBV4-3	TRBJ2-5	-	TRBD1	TGCGCCAGCAGCCAGCCCCCGGGACAGAAAGAGACCCAGTACTTC	CASSQPPGQKETQYF
TRBV25-1	TRBJ2-5	-	TRBD1	TGTGCCAGCAGTGAATATTGGACAGGGGGAGAGACCCAGTACTTC	CASSEYWTGGETQYF
TRBV7-2	TRBJ2-7	-	-	TGTGCCAGCAGCTTAGCGAGCAGGGGAACATCCGAGCAGTACTTC	CASSLASRGTSEQYF
TRBV27	TRBJ1-1	few	TRBD1	TGTGCCAGCAGTTTACGCAGGGGGGAATCTTTCTTT	CASSLRRGESFF
TRBV7-9	TRBJ2-1	-	TRBD1	TGTGCCAGCAGCCCTATGGGTGTGACAGGGCTGTTCTTC	CASSPMGVTGLFF
TRBV7-2	TRBJ2-3	once	TRBD2	TGTGCCAGCAGCCCCATAGCGGGAAGCACGACAGATACGCAGTATTTT	CASSPIAGSTTDTQYF
TRBV9	TRBJ2-2	-	-	TGTGCCAGCAGCTATAGGGCTGGCGGGGAGCTGTTTTTT	CASSYRAGGELFF
TRBV6-5	TRBJ2-7	-	TRBD1	TGTGCCAGCAGTCCCCGGGGACAGCCCTACGAGCAGTACTTC	CASSPRGQPYEQYF
TRBV9	TRBJ1-5	few	TRBD1	TGTGCCAGCAGCGCTGGGACAGGGCTCAATCAGCCCCAGCATTTT	CASSAGTGLNQPQHF
TRBV19	TRBJ2-1	-	-	TGTGCCAGTACGGACGGGGGCAATGAGCAGTTCTTC	CASTDGGNEQFF
TRBV7-3	TRBJ2-3	-	-	TGTGCCAGCAGCCCAACGGGGCTCCCTCCGGATACGCAGTATTTT	CASSPTGLPPDTQYF
TRBV19	TRBJ2-7	few	TRBD2	TGTGCCAGCTCCATAGCGGGGCTACAGGACGAGCAGTACTTC	CASSIAGLQDEQYF
TRBV18	TRBJ2-7	-	TRBD1	TGTGCCAGCTCACCTGGACAGGGGGCCTACGAGCAGTACTTC	CASSPGQGAYEQYF
TRBV2	TRBJ1-4	-	TRBD1	TGTGCCAGCAGGCCGGGACAGGGGAACGAAAAACTGTTTTTT	CASRPGQGNEKLFF
TRBV6-5	TRBJ1-1	-	TRBD1	TGTGCCAGCAGTTCCGGGACAGGGGGCCCTGAAGCTTTCTTT	CASSSGTGGPEAFF
TRBV9	TRBJ1-2	-	TRBD1	TGTGCCAGCAGCGTGGACAGGGGGCTGGCCAACTATGGCTACACCTTC	CASSVDRGLANYGYTF
TRBV29-1	TRBJ2-7	-	-	TGCAGCGTTGGACAGTCAGCCTACGAGCAGTACTTC	CSVGQSAYEQYF
TRBV21-1	TRBJ2-7	-	-	TGTGCCAGCAGCAAACGTCAAGGGCTCGGCGAGCAGTACTTC	CASSKRQGLGEQYF
TRBV5-4	TRBJ2-5	-	TRBD2	TGTGCCAGCAGCCCCCGACTAGCGGGGGGGATGGAGACCCAGTACTTC	CASSPRLAGGMETQYF
TRBV5-1	TRBJ2-6	few	-	TGCGCCAGCAGCTTTGGCTCTGGGGCCAACGTCCTGACTTTC	CASSFGSGANVLTF
TRBV4-1	TRBJ1-1	few	-	TGCGCCAGCAGCCCGAACGGACTGCCGAACACTGAAGCTTTCTTT	CASSPNGLPNTEAFF
TRBV5-1	TRBJ2-7	-	TRBD2	TGCGCCAGCAGCTTCGAAGGACTAGCGGGGCTTAGCTCCTACGAGCAGTACTTC	CASSFEGLAGLSSYEQYF